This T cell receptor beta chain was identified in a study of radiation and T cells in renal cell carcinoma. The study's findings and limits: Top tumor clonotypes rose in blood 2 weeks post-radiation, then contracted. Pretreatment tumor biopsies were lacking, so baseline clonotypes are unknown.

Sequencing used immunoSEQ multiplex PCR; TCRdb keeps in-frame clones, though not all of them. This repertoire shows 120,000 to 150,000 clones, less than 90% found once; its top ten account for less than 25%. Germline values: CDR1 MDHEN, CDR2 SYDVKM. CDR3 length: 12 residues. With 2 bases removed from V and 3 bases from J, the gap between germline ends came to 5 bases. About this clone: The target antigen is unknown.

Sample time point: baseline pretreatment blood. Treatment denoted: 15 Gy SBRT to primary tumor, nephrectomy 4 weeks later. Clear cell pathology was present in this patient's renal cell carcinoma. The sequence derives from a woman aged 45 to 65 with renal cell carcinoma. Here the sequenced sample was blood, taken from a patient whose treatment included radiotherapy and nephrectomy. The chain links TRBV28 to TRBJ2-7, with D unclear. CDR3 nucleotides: TGTGCCAGCAGTTTAGTGGACTACGAGCAGTACTTC. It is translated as CASSLVDYEQYF.